This T cell receptor (beta chain) emerged from a study of OX40 agonist ivuxolimab in advanced cancers. Findings of the study overall: Some nonresponders likewise displayed low normalized T-cell clonal expansion. Mean expanded clone counts were higher in CD8+ than CD4+ T cells.

TCRdb keeps only in-frame clones here, not all; method: immunoSEQ multiplex PCR. The repertoire holds about 77,000 clones, just over 90% seen once, with roughly 5% in the top ten. Comment on this clone: Its antigen is not known.

This CDR3 has 16 amino acids. Germline CDR1 SGHTA, CDR2 FQGTGA. Losses at the gene ends were 5 bases for V and 3 bases for J; bases not matched to a gene: 6. This chain connects TRBV7-3 to TRBJ2-2; TRBD2 agrees at 10 bases. The material sequenced was CD4+ or CD8+ T cells sorted from blood, taken in a trial of the OX40 agonist ivuxolimab. The clonotype originates from an adult with an advanced solid tumor such as melanoma, head and neck, liver or kidney cancer. This CDR3 reads CASSPLAGTDTGELFF. The DNA for the CDR3 is TGTGCCAGCAGCCCACTAGCGGGGACAGACACCGGGGAGCTGTTTTTT.